A single sample gave rise to the 24 T cell receptor beta chains below, sequenced in a study of shared clonotypes between healthy human individuals. Profiling relied on immunoSEQ multiplex PCR, and the TCRdb table lists in-frame clones only, not all of them. The data show 1,500,000 or so clones, roughly 98.5% seen once. Material: naive CD4+ T cells sorted from blood. Documented subset: CD45RA+ positively selected. The receptors come from a man aged 25 to 40 in good health.

This rearrangement joins TRBV5-1 to TRBJ2-1; 7 positions match TRBD2. J was trimmed by 6 bases and V by 4 bases; bases with no gene match: 16. The CDR3 runs 17 residues. In germline, CDR1 is SGHRS, CDR2 YFSETQ. In DNA form, the CDR3 reads TGCGCCAGCAGCCCCCAACCGGCTAGCGGTATTTTCAATGAGCAGTTCTTC. Its protein product is CASSPQPASGIFNEQFF.

V and J are TRBV9 and TRBJ2-7; D gene ambiguous. This CDR3 region has 18 residues. Looked up from germline, CDR1 is SGDLS and CDR2 is YYNGEE. Trimming took 1 base from V and 6 from J, leaving 26 bases between them. The chain's CDR3 is CASSVRPLGAALGTEQYF. Here the CDR3 DNA reads TGTGCCAGCAGCGTACGCCCTCTCGGTGCGGCCCTCGGAACCGAGCAGTACTTC.

The rearrangement links TRBV2 to TRBJ2-4; perhaps TRBD1 as D (6 bases). V was shortened by 2 bases and J by 4 bases, with 18 bases between the two germline ends. Germline CDR1 reads SNHLY; CDR2 reads FYNNEI. The length of the CDR3 is 17 residues. The CDR3 nucleotides are TGTGCCAGCAGTGAAAGGGGGTTTGGTCTGGGTAAAAACATTCAGTACTTC. Translated, it gives CASSERGFGLGKNIQYF.

V gene TRBV5-4 combines with J gene TRBJ2-1; 11 nucleotides line up with TRBD2. The CDR3 runs to 16 residues. The germline gives CDR1 SGHNT, CDR2 YYREEE (reference sequence). With V trimmed by 4 bases and J by 3 bases, 6 bases remained unmatched. CDR3 residues: CASSLMGLADYNEQFF. CDR3 DNA sequence: TGTGCCAGCAGCCTAATGGGACTAGCGGACTACAATGAGCAGTTCTTC.

The chain is built from TRBV7-2 and TRBJ1-4, with 11 bases identical to TRBD1. Germline CDR1 and CDR2: SGHTA and FQGNSA. This CDR3 spans 15 amino acids. Trimming cost V 6 bases and J 2 bases; bases outside gene matches: 2. In nucleotides, the CDR3 is TGTGCCAGCAGGGGACAGGGGGTGACTAATGAAAAACTGTTTTTT. Translation: CASRGQGVTNEKLFF. The full variable domain, completed using reference TRBV7-2 and TRBJ1-4, is GAGVSQSPSNKVTEKGKDVELRCDPISGHTALYWYRQSLGQGLEFLIYFQGNSAPDKSGLPSDRFSAERTGGSVSTLTIQRTQQEDSAVYLCASRGQGVTNEKLFFGSGTQLSVL.

V gene TRBV7-8 combines with J gene TRBJ1-5, with 8 bases identical to TRBD1. J gave up 6 bases and V 5 bases, and 6 bases lay outside the gene matches. Germline CDR1 SGHVS, CDR2 FQNEAQ. The CDR3 runs 14 residues. The CDR3 is CASSKTGERQPQHF. DNA of the CDR3: TGTGCCAGCAGCAAGACAGGGGAACGTCAGCCCCAGCATTTT.

This chain links TRBV6-6 with TRBJ2-7; 8 nucleotides agree with TRBD2. Germline CDR1 reads MNHNY; CDR2 reads SVGAGI (reference sequence). The CDR3 sequence is 16 residues long. Losses at the gene ends were 7 bases for V and 0 bases for J; bases not matched to a gene: 11. CDR3 sequence: CASTVAAGAASYEQYF. CDR3 bases: TGTGCCAGCACCGTGGCAGCGGGAGCCGCCTCCTACGAGCAGTACTTC.

Concerning this clone itself: Different DNA sequences within this sample yield the same CDR3. The chain is built from TRBV5-6 and TRBJ1-4, with D maybe TRBD1 (5 bases). V lost 0 bases, J lost 0 bases, and 6 bases lay in between. CDR3 length equals 15 residues. Germline V gene lookup returns CDR1 SGHDT and CDR2 YYEEEE. CDR3 coding DNA: TGTGCCAGCAGCTTGGTAGGGGCAACTAATGAAAAACTGTTTTTT. Translating gives CASSLVGATNEKLFF.

The chain recombines TRBV19 with TRBJ1-1, with TRBD1 identical over 11 bases. The V and J ends lost 4 bases and 4 bases, in that order; junction bases with no gene match: 5. This CDR3 region has 15 residues. The germline V gene encodes CDR1 LNHDA and CDR2 SQIVND (reference sequence). CDR3 DNA: TGTGCCAGTAGTACTTGGACAGGGGGCCTCACTGAAGCTTTCTTT. This codes for CASSTWTGGLTEAFF.

The chain uses TRBV2 and TRBJ2-7; D is possibly TRBD1 or TRBD2 (7 bases each). The CDR3 contains 14 residues. Per germline, CDR1 SNHLY and CDR2 FYNNEI. V was clipped by 5 bases and J by 9 bases, with 20 bases between them. As DNA, the CDR3 is TGTGCCAGCAGTACCGGTACAGGGGAGGGAAGGCAGTACTTC. Its protein product is CASSTGTGEGRQYF.

CDR3: CSGKDRDRYTEAFF. For the CDR3, the DNA is TGCAGCGGCAAGGACCGGGACAGATACACTGAAGCTTTCTTT. This rearrangement joins TRBV29-1 to TRBJ1-1, with 7 nucleotides matching TRBD1. CDR3 size: 14 residues. The V gene's germline CDR1 is SQVTM and CDR2 ANQGSEA. The V segment lost 7 bases and the J segment 3 bases; nucleotides outside the gene matches: 11. Filled out from reference TRBV29-1 and TRBJ1-1, the complete variable domain reads SAVISQKPSRDICQRGTSLTIQCQVDSQVTMMFWYRQQPGQSLTLIATANQGSEATYESGFVIDKFPISRPNLTFSTLTVSNMSPEDSSIYLCSGKDRDRYTEAFFGQGTRLTVV.

V and J are TRBV11-2 and TRBJ2-5; maybe TRBD1 (5 bases). The CDR3 loop spans 16 amino acids. Trimming removed 5 bases from V and 5 bases from J, with 21 bases in between. Germline lookup yields CDR1 SGHAT and CDR2 FQNNGV. The CDR3 bases are TGTGCCAGCAGCCCGTGGGGCTGGCCCTCCCGGGAGACCCAGTACTTC. It codes for CASSPWGWPSRETQYF.

This clone was detected once. The chain employs TRBV5-4 and TRBJ1-4; 9 nucleotides agree with TRBD1. CDR1 and CDR2 (germline): SGHNT, YYREEE (reference sequence). After removal of 3 bases from V and 5 bases from J, the junction contained 8 bases not matched to a gene. The length of the CDR3 is 16 residues. The chain's CDR3 is CASSSKTGGLNEKLFF. The CDR3 region has the DNA TGTGCCAGCAGCTCAAAAACAGGGGGCTTAAATGAAAAACTGTTTTTT.

The chain employs TRBV11-2 and TRBJ2-7, with 9 bases aligning to TRBD2. The germline V gene encodes CDR1 SGHAT and CDR2 FQNNGV. J gave up 5 bases and V 4 bases, and 3 bases lay outside the gene matches. The CDR3 length is 13 residues. For the CDR3, the DNA is TGTGCCAGCAGCTGGGGACTAGCTGACGAGCAGTACTTC. Its protein product is CASSWGLADEQYF.

With respect to this clone: Within the sample, other DNA sequences also encode this same CDR3. The chain carries TRBV7-9 and TRBJ2-5; D gene ambiguous. This CDR3 region has 12 residues. V was clipped by 5 bases and J by 5 bases, with 9 bases between them. Germline V gives CDR1 SEHNR, CDR2 FQNEAQ (reference sequence). The CDR3 reads CASSPLRETQYF. The DNA for the CDR3 is TGTGCCAGCAGCCCTCTACGGGAGACCCAGTACTTC.

V usage is TRBV4-3 and J usage is TRBJ2-2, with D possibly being TRBD1 (6 bases). Germline CDR1 reads LGHNA; CDR2 reads YSLEER. CDR3 length: 18 residues. Deletions cut 0 bases from V and 2 bases from J, with 16 bases between. CDR3 sequence: CASSQEPTGRINTGELFF. The DNA for the CDR3 is TGCGCCAGCAGCCAAGAACCGACAGGTAGAATAAACACCGGGGAGCTGTTTTTT.

The rearrangement links TRBV6-1 to TRBJ1-2; TRBD1 matches at 8 bases. This CDR3 is built from 13 residues. V was clipped by 8 bases and J by 7 bases; unmatched bases: 9. The germline V gene has CDR1 MNHNS and CDR2 SASEGT. For the CDR3, the DNA is TGTGCCAGCGGAAAGGACAGGGAGGGTGGCTACACCTTC. Residues: CASGKDREGGYTF.

This chain links TRBV7-8 with TRBJ2-5; D may match TRBD1 or TRBD2 (6 bases each). CDR1 is SGHVS and CDR2 is FQNEAQ in the germline V gene. The CDR3 has 15 amino acids. V was cut by 7 bases and J by 1 base, with 16 bases left in between. Written as DNA, the CDR3 is TGTGCCAGCACCACCAGGGGACTCTTCCAAGAGACCCAGTACTTC. This codes for CASTTRGLFQETQYF.

The chain uses TRBV6-5 and TRBJ2-3; D perhaps matches TRBD1 (6 bases). Trimming removed 4 bases at V and 1 base at J, with 9 bases between. The germline gives CDR1 MNHEY, CDR2 SVGAGI. The CDR3 is made up of 14 amino acids. DNA of the CDR3: TGTGCCAGCAGTTCACAGGGACGCACAGATACGCAGTATTTT. This translates into CASSSQGRTDTQYF.

This clone was detected once. The V gene is TRBV2, the J gene TRBJ1-1; D call uncertain. From germline, CDR1 is SNHLY and CDR2 FYNNEI. V was clipped by 5 bases and J by 2 bases, with 12 bases between them. There are 14 residues in the CDR3. The DNA for the CDR3 is TGTGCCAGCAGTTACTCGACGGAAAACACTGAAGCTTTCTTT. Protein sequence: CASSYSTENTEAFF. The complete variable domain, with remaining parts taken from reference TRBV2 and TRBJ1-1, reads EPEVTQTPSHQVTQMGQEVILRCVPISNHLYFYWYRQILGQKVEFLVSFYNNEISEKSEIFDDQFSVERPDGSNFTLKIRSTKLEDSAMYFCASSYSTENTEAFFGQGTRLTVV.

V gene TRBV28 combines with J gene TRBJ1-2; D gene ambiguous. Germline assignment: CDR1 MDHEN and CDR2 SYDVKM. The CDR3 covers 12 residues. Trimming stripped 11 bases from V and 6 bases from J, with 16 bases between. This CDR3 is CAGGSLRDGYTF. The CDR3, as DNA: TGTGCCGGCGGCAGTTTACGGGATGGCTACACCTTC.

The gene calls are TRBV7-2 and TRBJ2-5; 13 bases line up with TRBD2. J gave up 5 bases and V 5 bases, and 17 bases lay outside the gene matches. The V gene's germline CDR1 is SGHTA and CDR2 FQGNSA. This CDR3 contains 19 residues. The CDR3 coding sequence is TGTGCCAGCAGCCGGCTACCGGGACTAGCGGGACCAGGGAGGGAGACCCAGTACTTC. This translates into CASSRLPGLAGPGRETQYF.

The rearrangement uses TRBV5-1 and TRBJ2-2; 10 nucleotides match TRBD2. This CDR3 region has 16 residues. V was clipped by 1 base and J by 6 bases; unmatched bases: 6. The germline V gene encodes CDR1 SGHRS and CDR2 YFSETQ. Written as DNA, the CDR3 is TGCGCCAGCAGCTTGATGGGGCTAGCGGGGGCCGGGGAGCTGTTTTTT. Protein: CASSLMGLAGAGELFF.

The chain combines TRBV7-2 with TRBJ2-1; D ambiguous. The length of the CDR3 is 12 residues. Germline CDR1 is SGHTA and CDR2 is FQGNSA. V lost 2 bases and J 16 bases, leaving 15 bases between the germline ends. The DNA of the CDR3 is TGTGCCAGCAGCTTACGAACCAAACGTAAATTCTTC. Amino acids: CASSLRTKRKFF.